The 25 T cell receptor beta chains below were found in one sample sequenced in a study of T cells expressing NK-cell markers. No DNA is given; TCRdb re-called the 5' RACE reads and lists each CDR3 protein once. The specimen's table records 440,000 or so distinct CDR3 sequences. The sequenced material came from blood T cells: a sorted CD56 or NKG2C T cell subset, CD4+ or CD8+ T cells, or bulk PBMC T cells (not recorded which). These receptor sequences come from a woman between 18 and 69 years old in good health.

The chain couples TRBV6-1 to TRBJ2-1; TCRdb calls TRBD2, which cannot be checked without DNA. Germline V gene sequence: CDR1 MNHNS, CDR2 SASEGT. This CDR3 is built from 16 residues. The CDR3 spells CASTLTMASGGNEQFF.

V gene TRBV28 combines with J gene TRBJ2-7; the TCRdb D gene call, TRBD1, has no DNA to confirm it. The CDR3 sequence is 17 residues long. The V gene's germline CDR1 is MDHEN and CDR2 SYDVKM. CDR3 region: CASGNRVAELFSYEQYF.

The genes are TRBV20-1 and TRBJ2-5. CDR1 and CDR2 from the germline V gene are DFQATT and SNEGSKA (reference sequence). The CDR3 contains 15 residues. CDR3 loop: CSARDTDKPQETQYF.

The J gene is TRBJ2-3, the V gene TRBV4-3; absent DNA, TCRdb's TRBD1 call cannot be checked. The CDR3 has 17 amino acids. CDR1 LGHNA and CDR2 YSLEER come from the germline V gene. The CDR3 loop reads CASSQDRPGEVPDTQYF.

The chain has TRBV7-8 and TRBJ1-3. The germline V gene encodes CDR1 SGHVS and CDR2 FQNEAQ. The CDR3 consists of 17 residues. CDR3 protein: CASSLLPYGSSGNTIYF.

The chain joins TRBV7-2 to TRBJ2-7. The CDR3 covers 11 residues. Germline V gene data show CDR1 as SGHTA and CDR2 as FQGNSA. CDR3 loop: CVSSSAYEQYF.

The chain couples TRBV3-1 to TRBJ1-2. This CDR3 is 15 amino acids long. Germline-derived CDR1 and CDR2 are LGHDT and YNNKEL (reference sequence). CDR3: CASSPIDGPVGGYTF.

The rearrangement joins TRBV5-4 to TRBJ2-3. CDR1 and CDR2 from the germline V gene are SGHNT and YYREEE (reference sequence). This CDR3 comprises 16 residues. This CDR3 reads CASSLGLAGWTDTQYF.

The chain couples TRBV20-1 to TRBJ2-7. From germline, CDR1 is DFQATT and CDR2 SNEGSKA (reference sequence). The CDR3 covers 12 residues. This CDR3 reads CSARGMTWEQYF.

The CDR3 sequence is CSVEVPYRGRMHGYTF. The chain couples TRBV29-1 to TRBJ1-2; the TCRdb call, TRBD1, lacks DNA for checking. Germline CDR1 reads SQVTM; CDR2 reads ANQGSEA. The length of the CDR3 is 16 residues.

The chain carries TRBV12-3 or TRBV12-4 and TRBJ1-1; the D call from TCRdb, TRBD1, cannot be confirmed without DNA. The CDR3 runs 15 residues. The CDR3 is CASSFSPTGETEAFF.

The chain is built from TRBV20-1 and TRBJ1-2; TCRdb picks TRBD1, but there is no DNA to check that call. Germline V CDR1 and CDR2: DFQATT, SNEGSKA (reference sequence). This CDR3 has 17 residues. CDR3 sequence: CSVVSGRGRGEGYGYTF.

The chain couples TRBV9 to TRBJ1-5; TCRdb's D call of TRBD1 is untestable without DNA. The length of the CDR3 is 13 residues. CDR1 and CDR2 from the germline V gene are SGDLS and YYNGEE. The CDR3 sequence is CASSVGGGQPQHF.

This chain joins TRBV27 and TRBJ2-2; the TRBD2 assignment by TCRdb is unverifiable without DNA. The length of the CDR3 is 16 residues. Looked up from germline, CDR1 is MNHEY and CDR2 is SMNVEV (reference sequence). CDR3 in amino acids: CASREASSGVAGELFF.

CDR3: CASKQGNLNTEAFF. V usage is TRBV6-1 and J usage is TRBJ1-1; absent DNA, TCRdb's TRBD1 call cannot be checked. The V gene's germline CDR1 is MNHNS and CDR2 SASEGT. This CDR3 spans 14 amino acids.

J is TRBJ2-2 and V is TRBV7-8; the D gene TCRdb calls, TRBD2, cannot be checked with no DNA. Germline V gene lookup returns CDR1 SGHVS and CDR2 FQNEAQ. The CDR3 is made up of 15 amino acids. CDR3 residues: CASSLGLLATGELFF.

V is TRBV11-2 and J is TRBJ1-3; TCRdb outputs TRBD1, but without DNA this stays unchecked. The germline gives CDR1 SGHAT, CDR2 FQNNGV. The CDR3 has 17 residues. The CDR3 loop is CASSLEAGGSSGNTIYF.

V is TRBV7-4 and J is TRBJ2-3. From germline, CDR1 is SGHVT and CDR2 SQSDAQ. This CDR3 spans 14 amino acids. CDR3 sequence reads: CASSYRFGTDTQYF.

The chain is built from TRBV20-1 and TRBJ1-1; absent DNA, TCRdb's TRBD1 call cannot be checked. Germline assignment: CDR1 DFQATT and CDR2 SNEGSKA (reference sequence). The CDR3 length is 16 residues. The CDR3 reads CSASSWDRAWGTEAFF.

The chain couples TRBV21-1 to TRBJ1-6; TCRdb picks TRBD1, but there is no DNA to check that call. TRBV21-1 constitutes a pseudogene. This CDR3 is 18 amino acids long. The CDR3 loop is CASISLGQTNSYNSPLHF.

The chain uses TRBV12-3 or TRBV12-4 and TRBJ2-2; TCRdb returns TRBD2, unconfirmable since there is no DNA. The CDR3 runs to 16 residues. CDR3: CASSFGGGANTGELFF.

J is TRBJ1-6 and V is TRBV12-3 or TRBV12-4; the D call from TCRdb, TRBD1, cannot be confirmed without DNA. The CDR3 totals 15 residues. The CDR3 loop reads CASLDGDTLNSPLHF.

The chain couples TRBV20-1 to TRBJ2-7; TCRdb returns TRBD2, unconfirmable since there is no DNA. This CDR3 contains 15 residues. The V gene's germline CDR1 is DFQATT and CDR2 SNEGSKA (reference sequence). The CDR3 reads CSARDWASPSYEQYF.

The chain combines TRBV19 with TRBJ2-1. The CDR3 contains 14 residues. CDR1 LNHDA and CDR2 SQIVND come from the germline V gene (reference sequence). CDR3 in amino acids: CASSIDPFYNEQFF.

The chain employs TRBV6-4 and TRBJ2-5; checking the TCRdb D call of TRBD2 is not possible without DNA. CDR3 length: 15 residues. Germline V lookup: CDR1 MRHNA, CDR2 SNTAGT. The CDR3 spells CASSRTSGKAETQYF.